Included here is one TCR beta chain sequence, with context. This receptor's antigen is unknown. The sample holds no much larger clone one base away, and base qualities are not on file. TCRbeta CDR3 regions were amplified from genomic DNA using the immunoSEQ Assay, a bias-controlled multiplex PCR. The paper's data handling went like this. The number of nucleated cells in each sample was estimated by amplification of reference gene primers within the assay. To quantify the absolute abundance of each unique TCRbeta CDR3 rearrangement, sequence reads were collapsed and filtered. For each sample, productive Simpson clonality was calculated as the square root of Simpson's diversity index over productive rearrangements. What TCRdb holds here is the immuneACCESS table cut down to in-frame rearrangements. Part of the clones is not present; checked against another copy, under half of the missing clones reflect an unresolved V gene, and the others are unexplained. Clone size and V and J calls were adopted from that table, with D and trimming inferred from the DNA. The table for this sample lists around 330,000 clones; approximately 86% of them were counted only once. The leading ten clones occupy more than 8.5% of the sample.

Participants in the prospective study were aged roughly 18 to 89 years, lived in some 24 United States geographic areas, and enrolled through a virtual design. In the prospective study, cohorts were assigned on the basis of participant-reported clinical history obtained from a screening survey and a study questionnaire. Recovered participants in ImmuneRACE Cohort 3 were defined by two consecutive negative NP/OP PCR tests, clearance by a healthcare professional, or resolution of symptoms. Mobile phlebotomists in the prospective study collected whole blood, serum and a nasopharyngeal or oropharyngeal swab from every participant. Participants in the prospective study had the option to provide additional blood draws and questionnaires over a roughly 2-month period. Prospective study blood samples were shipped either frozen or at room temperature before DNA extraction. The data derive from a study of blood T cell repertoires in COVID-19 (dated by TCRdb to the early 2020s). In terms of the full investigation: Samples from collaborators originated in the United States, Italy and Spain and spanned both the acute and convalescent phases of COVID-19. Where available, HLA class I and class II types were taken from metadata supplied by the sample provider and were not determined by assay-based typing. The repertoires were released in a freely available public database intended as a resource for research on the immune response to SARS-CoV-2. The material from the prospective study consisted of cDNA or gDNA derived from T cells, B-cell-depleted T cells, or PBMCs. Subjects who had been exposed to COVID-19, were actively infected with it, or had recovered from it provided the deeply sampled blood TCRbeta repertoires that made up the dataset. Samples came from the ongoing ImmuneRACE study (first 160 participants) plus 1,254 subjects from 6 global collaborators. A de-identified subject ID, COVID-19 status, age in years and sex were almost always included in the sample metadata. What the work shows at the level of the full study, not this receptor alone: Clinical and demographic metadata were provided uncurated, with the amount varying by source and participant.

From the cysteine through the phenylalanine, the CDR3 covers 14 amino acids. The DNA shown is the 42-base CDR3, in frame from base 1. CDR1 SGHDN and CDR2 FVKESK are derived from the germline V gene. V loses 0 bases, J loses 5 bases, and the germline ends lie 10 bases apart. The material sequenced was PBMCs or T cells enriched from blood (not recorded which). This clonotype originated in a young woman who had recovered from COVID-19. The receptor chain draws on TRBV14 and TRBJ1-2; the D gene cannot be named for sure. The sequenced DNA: TGTGCCAGCAGCCAAGACGCGGTTACTTATGGCTACACCTTC. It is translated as CASSQDAVTYGYTF.